This T cell receptor beta chain was captured in a study of T-cell reconstitution after alpha-beta-depleted transplantation in children. V shed 3 bases and J shed 5 bases, with 13 bases lying between them. This CDR3 spans 14 amino acids. The germline V gene encodes CDR1 LGHNT and CDR2 FRNRAP. It was with unique molecular identifiers that the TCRbeta library was prepared. Using its own MiXCR run on the PCR reads, TCRdb lists one record per CDR3 protein. The data contain more than 400,000 distinct CDR3 sequences, about an eighth of them singletons. Sequencing used PBMCs, mostly from graft donor cells, obtained 180 days after TCRalphabeta/CD19-depleted stem cell transplant. The chain has TRBV12-5 and TRBJ1-2; the D gene is possibly TRBD1 (5 bases). This sequence was found in a female patient between 2 and 15 years old who had a stem cell transplant for aplastic anemia, so the T cells may come from the graft donor. CDR3: CASGFTTDYYGYTF. CDR3 DNA: TGTGCTAGTGGTTTTACGACAGATTATTATGGCTACACCTTC.